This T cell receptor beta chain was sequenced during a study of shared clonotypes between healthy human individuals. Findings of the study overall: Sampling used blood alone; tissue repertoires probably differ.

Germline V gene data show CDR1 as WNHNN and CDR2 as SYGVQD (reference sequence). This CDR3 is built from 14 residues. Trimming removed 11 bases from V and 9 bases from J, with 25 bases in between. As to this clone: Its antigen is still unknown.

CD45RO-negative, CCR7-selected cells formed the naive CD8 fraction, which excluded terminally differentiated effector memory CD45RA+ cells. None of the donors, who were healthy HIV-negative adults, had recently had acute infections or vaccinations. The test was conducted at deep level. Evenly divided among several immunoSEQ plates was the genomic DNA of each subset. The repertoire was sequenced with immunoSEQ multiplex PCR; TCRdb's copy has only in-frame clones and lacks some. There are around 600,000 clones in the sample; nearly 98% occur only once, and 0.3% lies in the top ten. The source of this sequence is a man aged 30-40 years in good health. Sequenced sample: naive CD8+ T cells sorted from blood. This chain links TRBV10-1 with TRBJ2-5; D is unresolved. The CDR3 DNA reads TGCGCCCACCGCGGAAACTCGCCCTTCACGTCCCAGTACTTC. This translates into CAHRGNSPFTSQYF.